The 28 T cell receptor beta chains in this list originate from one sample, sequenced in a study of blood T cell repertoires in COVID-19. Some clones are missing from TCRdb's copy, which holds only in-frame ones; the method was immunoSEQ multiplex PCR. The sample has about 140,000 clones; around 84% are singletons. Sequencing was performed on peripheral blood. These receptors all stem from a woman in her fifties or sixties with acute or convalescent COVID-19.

The CDR3 loop is CASGKTGWGETQYF. CDR3 DNA sequence: TGTGCCAGCGGAAAGACAGGTTGGGGGGAGACCCAGTACTTC. The V and J genes are TRBV7-9 and TRBJ2-5, with a tentative D call TRBD1 (6 bases). Trimming left V 8 bases short and J 5 bases short, with 18 bases between. The germline CDR1 and CDR2 sequences are SEHNR and FQNEAQ (reference sequence). There are 14 residues in the CDR3.

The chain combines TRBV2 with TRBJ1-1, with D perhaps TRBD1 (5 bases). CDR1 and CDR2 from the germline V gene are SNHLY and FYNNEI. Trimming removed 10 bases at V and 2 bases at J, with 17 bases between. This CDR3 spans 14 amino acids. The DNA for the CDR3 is TGTGCCATTCCCAGCGGGGGTCTTAACACTGAAGCTTTCTTT. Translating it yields CAIPSGGLNTEAFF.

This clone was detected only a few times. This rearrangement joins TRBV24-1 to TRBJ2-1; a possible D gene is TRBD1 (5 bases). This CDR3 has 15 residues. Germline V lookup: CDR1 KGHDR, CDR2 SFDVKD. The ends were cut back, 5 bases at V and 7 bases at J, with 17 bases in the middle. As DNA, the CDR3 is TGTGCCACCAGTGCATCAGGGTTAGGTTCGAATGAGCAGTTCTTC. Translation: CATSASGLGSNEQFF.

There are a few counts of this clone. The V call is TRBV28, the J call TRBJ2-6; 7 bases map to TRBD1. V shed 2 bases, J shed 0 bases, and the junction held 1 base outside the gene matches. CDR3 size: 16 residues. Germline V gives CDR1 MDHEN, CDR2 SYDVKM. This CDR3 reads CASSLTGDSGANVLTF. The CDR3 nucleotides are TGTGCCAGCAGTTTAACAGGGGACTCTGGGGCCAACGTCCTGACTTTC.

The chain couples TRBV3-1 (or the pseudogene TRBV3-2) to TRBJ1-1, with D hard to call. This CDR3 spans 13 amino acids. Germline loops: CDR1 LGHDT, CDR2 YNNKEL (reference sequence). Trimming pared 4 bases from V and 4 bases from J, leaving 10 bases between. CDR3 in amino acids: CASSLQVSTEAFF. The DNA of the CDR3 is TGTGCCAGCAGCCTCCAGGTCAGCACTGAAGCTTTCTTT.

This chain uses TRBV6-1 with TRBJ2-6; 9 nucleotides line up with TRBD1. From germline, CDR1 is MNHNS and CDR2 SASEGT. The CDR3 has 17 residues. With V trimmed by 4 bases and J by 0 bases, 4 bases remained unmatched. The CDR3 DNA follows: TGTGCCAGCAGTGTGGGACAGGGATCCTCTGGGGCCAACGTCCTGACTTTC. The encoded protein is CASSVGQGSSGANVLTF.

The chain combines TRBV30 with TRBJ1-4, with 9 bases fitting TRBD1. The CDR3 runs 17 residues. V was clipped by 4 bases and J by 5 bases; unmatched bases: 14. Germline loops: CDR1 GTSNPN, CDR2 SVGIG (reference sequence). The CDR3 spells CAWTRTGDFGGNEKLFF. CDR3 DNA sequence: TGTGCCTGGACTAGGACAGGGGACTTCGGAGGGAATGAAAAACTGTTTTTT.

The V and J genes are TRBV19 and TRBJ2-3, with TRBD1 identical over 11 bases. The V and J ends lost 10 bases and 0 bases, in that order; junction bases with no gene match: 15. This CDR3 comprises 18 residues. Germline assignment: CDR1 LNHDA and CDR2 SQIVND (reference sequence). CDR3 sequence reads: CATRDRGSSIISTDTQYF. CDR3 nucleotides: TGTGCCACCCGGGACAGGGGGAGCTCTATTATAAGCACAGATACGCAGTATTTT. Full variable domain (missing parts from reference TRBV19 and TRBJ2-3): DGGITQSPKYLFRKEGQNVTLSCEQNLNHDAMYWYRQDPGQGLRLIYYSQIVNDFQKGDIAEGYSVSREKKESFPLTVTSAQKNPTAFYLCATRDRGSSIISTDTQYFGPGTRLTVL.

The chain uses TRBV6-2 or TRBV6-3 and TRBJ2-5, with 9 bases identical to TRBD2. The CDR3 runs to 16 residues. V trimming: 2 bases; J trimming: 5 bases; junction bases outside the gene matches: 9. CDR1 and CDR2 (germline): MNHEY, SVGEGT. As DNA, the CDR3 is TGTGCCAGCAGTTACAGGCTAGCGGGGAGGGGGGAGACCCAGTACTTC. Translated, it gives CASSYRLAGRGETQYF.

CDR3 sequence: CASSSTQGNYGYTF. The CDR3 region has the DNA TGTGCCAGCAGCTCGACCCAGGGGAACTATGGCTACACCTTC. The chain is built from TRBV7-9 and TRBJ1-2, with TRBD1 as a possible D gene (6 bases). CDR3 size: 14 residues. Trimming removed 4 bases at V and 2 bases at J, with 11 bases between. Looked up from germline, CDR1 is SEHNR and CDR2 is FQNEAQ (reference sequence). Supplemented by reference TRBV7-9 and TRBJ1-2, the full variable domain reads DTGVSQNPRHKITKRGQNVTFRCDPISEHNRLYWYRQTLGQGPEFLTYFQNEAQLEKSRLLSDRFSAERPKGSFSTLEIQRTEQGDSAMYLCASSSTQGNYGYTFGSGTRLTVV.

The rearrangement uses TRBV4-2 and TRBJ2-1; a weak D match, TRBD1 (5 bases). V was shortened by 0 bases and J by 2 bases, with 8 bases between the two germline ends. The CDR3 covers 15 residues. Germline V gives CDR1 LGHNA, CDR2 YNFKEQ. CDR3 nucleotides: TGTGCCAGCAGCCAAGAAACAGGCGCCTACAATGAGCAGTTCTTC. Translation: CASSQETGAYNEQFF.

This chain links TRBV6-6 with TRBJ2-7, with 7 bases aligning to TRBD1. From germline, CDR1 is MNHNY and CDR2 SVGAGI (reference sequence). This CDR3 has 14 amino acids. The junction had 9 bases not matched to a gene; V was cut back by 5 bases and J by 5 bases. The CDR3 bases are TGTGCCAGCAGTCGATCCCCTGACAGGGACGAGCAGTACTTC. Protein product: CASSRSPDRDEQYF.

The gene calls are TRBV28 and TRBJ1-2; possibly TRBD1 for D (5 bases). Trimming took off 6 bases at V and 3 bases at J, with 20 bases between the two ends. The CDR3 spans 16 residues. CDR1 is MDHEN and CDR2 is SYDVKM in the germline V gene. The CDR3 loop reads CASSYPSGAFDYGYTF. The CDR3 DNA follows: TGTGCCAGCAGCTACCCATCTGGGGCATTTGACTATGGCTACACCTTC.

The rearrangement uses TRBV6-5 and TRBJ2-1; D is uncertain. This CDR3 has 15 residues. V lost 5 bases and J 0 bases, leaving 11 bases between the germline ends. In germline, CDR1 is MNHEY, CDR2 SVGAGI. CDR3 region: CASSRDLSSYNEQFF. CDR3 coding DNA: TGTGCCAGCAGTCGCGACTTGAGCTCCTACAATGAGCAGTTCTTC.

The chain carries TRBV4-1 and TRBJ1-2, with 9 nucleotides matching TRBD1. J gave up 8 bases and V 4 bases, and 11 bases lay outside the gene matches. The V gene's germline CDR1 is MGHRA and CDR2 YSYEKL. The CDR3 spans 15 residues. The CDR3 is CASSPGTGGPLGYTF. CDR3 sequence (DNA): TGCGCCAGCAGCCCAGGAACAGGGGGCCCCCTCGGCTACACCTTC.

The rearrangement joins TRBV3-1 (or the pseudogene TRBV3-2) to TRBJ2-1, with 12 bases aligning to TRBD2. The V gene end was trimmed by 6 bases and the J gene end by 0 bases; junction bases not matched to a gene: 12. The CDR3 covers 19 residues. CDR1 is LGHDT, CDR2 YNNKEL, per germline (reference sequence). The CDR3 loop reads CASSHLTSGGLGSYNEQFF. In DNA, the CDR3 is TGTGCCAGCAGTCACCTGACTAGCGGGGGTTTGGGCTCCTACAATGAGCAGTTCTTC.

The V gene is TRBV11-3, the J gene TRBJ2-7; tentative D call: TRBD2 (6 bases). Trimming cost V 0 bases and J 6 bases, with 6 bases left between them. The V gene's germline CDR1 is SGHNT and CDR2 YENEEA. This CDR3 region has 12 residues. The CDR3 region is CASSLEGGEQYF. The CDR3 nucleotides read TGTGCCAGCAGCTTAGAGGGGGGCGAGCAGTACTTC.

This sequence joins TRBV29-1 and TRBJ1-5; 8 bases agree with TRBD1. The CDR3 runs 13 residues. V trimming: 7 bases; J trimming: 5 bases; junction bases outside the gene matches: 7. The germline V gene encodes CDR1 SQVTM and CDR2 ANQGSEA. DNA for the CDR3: TGCAGCGCCCAACAGGGGGGAGATCAGCCCCAGCATTTT. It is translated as CSAQQGGDQPQHF.

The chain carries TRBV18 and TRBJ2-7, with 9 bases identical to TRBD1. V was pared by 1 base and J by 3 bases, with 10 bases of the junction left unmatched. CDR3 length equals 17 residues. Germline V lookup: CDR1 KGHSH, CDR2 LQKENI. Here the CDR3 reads CASSPLPGTGKDYEQYF. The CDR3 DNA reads TGTGCCAGCTCACCACTGCCCGGGACAGGGAAGGACTACGAGCAGTACTTC. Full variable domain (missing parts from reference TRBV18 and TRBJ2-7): NAGVMQNPRHLVRRRGQEARLRCSPMKGHSHVYWYRQLPEEGLKFMVYLQKENIIDESGMPKERFSAEFPKEGPSILRIQQVVRGDSAAYFCASSPLPGTGKDYEQYFGPGTRLTVT.

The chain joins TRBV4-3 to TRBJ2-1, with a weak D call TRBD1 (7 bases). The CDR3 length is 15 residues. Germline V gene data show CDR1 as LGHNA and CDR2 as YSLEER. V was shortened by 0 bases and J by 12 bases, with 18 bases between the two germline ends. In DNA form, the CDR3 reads TGCGCCAGCAGCCAAGAGTTGGGCAGGGGGGTACGGCAGTTCTTC. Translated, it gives CASSQELGRGVRQFF.

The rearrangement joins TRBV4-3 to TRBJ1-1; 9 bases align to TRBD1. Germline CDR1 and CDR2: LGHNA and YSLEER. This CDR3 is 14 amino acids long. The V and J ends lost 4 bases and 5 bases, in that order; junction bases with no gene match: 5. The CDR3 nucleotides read TGCGCCAGCAGCCGGGACAGGGTCGAGACTGAAGCTTTCTTT. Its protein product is CASSRDRVETEAFF.

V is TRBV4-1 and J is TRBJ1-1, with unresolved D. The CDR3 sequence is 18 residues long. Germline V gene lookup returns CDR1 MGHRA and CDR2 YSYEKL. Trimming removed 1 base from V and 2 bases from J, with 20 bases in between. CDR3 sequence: CASSQAAGRVSGNTEAFF. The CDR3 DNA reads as TGCGCCAGCAGCCAAGCAGCGGGCCGAGTGAGCGGTAACACTGAAGCTTTCTTT.

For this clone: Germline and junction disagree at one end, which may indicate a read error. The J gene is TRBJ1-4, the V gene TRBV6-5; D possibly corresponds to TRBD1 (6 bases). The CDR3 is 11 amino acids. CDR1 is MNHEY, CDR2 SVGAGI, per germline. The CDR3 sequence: CASRGDTTPTF. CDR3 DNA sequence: TGTGCCAGCAGAGGGGACACGACCCCGACTTTT.

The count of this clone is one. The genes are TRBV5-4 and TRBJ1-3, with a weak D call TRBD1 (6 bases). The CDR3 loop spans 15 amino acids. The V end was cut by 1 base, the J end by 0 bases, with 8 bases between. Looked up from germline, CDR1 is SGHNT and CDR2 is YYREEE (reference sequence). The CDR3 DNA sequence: TGTGCCAGCAGCTTGCAGGGGTTCTCTGGAAACACCATATATTTT. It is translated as CASSLQGFSGNTIYF.

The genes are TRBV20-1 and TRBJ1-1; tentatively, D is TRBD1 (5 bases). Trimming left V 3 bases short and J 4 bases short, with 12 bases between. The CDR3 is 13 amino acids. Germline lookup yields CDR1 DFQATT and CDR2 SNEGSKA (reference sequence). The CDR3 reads CSASRQGVTEAFF. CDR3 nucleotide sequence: TGCAGTGCTAGTCGTCAGGGCGTCACTGAAGCTTTCTTT.

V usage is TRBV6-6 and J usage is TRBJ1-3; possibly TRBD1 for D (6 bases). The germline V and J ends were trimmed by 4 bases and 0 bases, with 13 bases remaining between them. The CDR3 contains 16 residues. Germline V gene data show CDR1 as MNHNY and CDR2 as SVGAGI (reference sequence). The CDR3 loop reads CASSFLGGPSGNTIYF. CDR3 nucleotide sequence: TGTGCCAGCAGTTTCCTCGGGGGGCCCTCTGGAAACACCATATATTTT.

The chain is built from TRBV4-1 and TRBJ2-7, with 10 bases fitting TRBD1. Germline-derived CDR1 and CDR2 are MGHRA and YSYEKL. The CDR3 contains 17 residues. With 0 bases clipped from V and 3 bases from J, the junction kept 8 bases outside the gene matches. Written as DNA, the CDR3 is TGCGCCAGCAGCCAAGAAGCGGGACAGGGGAGAATCTACGAGCAGTACTTC. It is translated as CASSQEAGQGRIYEQYF.

The CDR3 sequence is CASSLTGQVAGYTF. The CDR3 DNA follows: TGCGCCAGCAGCCTAACGGGACAAGTTGCCGGCTACACCTTC. V gene TRBV4-3 combines with J gene TRBJ1-2, with a possible D match to TRBD1 (6 bases). This CDR3 contains 14 residues. Germline values: CDR1 LGHNA, CDR2 YSLEER. Between the trimmed V and J ends, which lost 4 bases and 8 bases, there was a span of 17 bases.